This T cell receptor (beta chain) is from a study of regulatory T cells in long-lasting Graves disease. The authors built TCR beta libraries using iRepertoire HTBI primers and Arm-PCR of CDR3 regions. MiXCR, run by TCRdb on the multiplex PCR reads, gives a single entry per CDR3 protein. The sample comprises about 430,000 distinct CDR3 sequences, 15% of which are singletons, and about 7.6% rests with the top ten. Specified time point: newly diagnosed GD, antithyroid drugs for less than 3 months. RNA extracted from PBMCs served as the sequencing template. V dropped 5 bases and J dropped 5; count of bases not matched to a gene: 7. The germline V gene encodes CDR1 MDHEN and CDR2 SYDVKM. The CDR3 has 14 residues. In this sample, this clonotype turned up many times. The sample was also reused in another study, on T cells in Graves' hyperthyroidism and ophthalmopathy. As that report states: HTBI primers were the set used in a first-round RT-PCR of the TCR CDR3.

This chain links TRBV28 with TRBJ1-1, with 8 bases matching TRBD1. This TCR was recovered from a woman aged 40 to 55 with Graves disease. The source material was peripheral blood mononuclear cells (PBMCs), sampled at new diagnosis, from a patient treated with antithyroid drugs. CDR3 residues: CASSHQGAGTEAFF. CDR3 nucleotides: TGTGCCAGCAGTCATCAGGGGGCTGGAACTGAAGCTTTCTTT.